The rows below give T cell receptor beta chains drawn from one sample of a study of CD8 T cells in ankylosing spondylitis. TCRdb called the 5' RACE reads again in MiXCR, with one record for every CDR3 protein. The table shows 500,000 to 550,000 distinct CDR3 sequences, with about 13% occurring only once. Specimen: blood, either unsorted or a sorted T cell fraction (not recorded which). These receptors came from a male donor with ankylosing spondylitis. The CDR3 runs from the conserved cysteine through the conserved F or W. Each record gives: J gene, V gene, clone size, D gene, CDR3 DNA, CDR3 protein. The D gene is left open where the match is weak. Clone size is shown for a subset of rows, as once, few, many or a class of expanded clone.

J: TRBJ2-7; V: TRBV7-8; size: few; D: TRBD2; DNA: TGTGCCAGCAGCTTAGAGGTGACTAGCGGGTACGAGCAGTACTTC; CDR3: CASSLEVTSGYEQYF
J: TRBJ2-1; V: TRBV4-1; size: NA; D: TRBD2; DNA: TGCGCCAGCAGCCGTCTCCCGGGGGGGGCCTACAATGAGCAGTTCTTC; CDR3: CASSRLPGGAYNEQFF
J: TRBJ1-1; V: TRBV7-2; size: NA; D: NA; DNA: TGTGCCAGCAGCGTCAGCGGGGACACTGAAGCTTTCTTT; CDR3: CASSVSGDTEAFF
J: TRBJ1-4; V: TRBV12-3/TRBV12-4; size: few; D: NA; DNA: TGTGCCAGCAGTTTAGACCCATGGGATGAAAAACTGTTTTTT; CDR3: CASSLDPWDEKLFF
J: TRBJ1-2; V: TRBV5-4; size: NA; D: TRBD1; DNA: TGTGCCAGCAGCGCGACAGGGTGGGAGGGCTACACCTTC; CDR3: CASSATGWEGYTF
J: TRBJ1-6; V: TRBV2; size: many; D: NA; DNA: TGTGCCAGCAGTACTGAGGGATTTACACCCCTCCACTTT; CDR3: CASSTEGFTPLHF
J: TRBJ1-2; V: TRBV30; size: NA; D: TRBD1; DNA: TGTGCCTGGAACACAGGGGGTGGCTACACCTTC; CDR3: CAWNTGGGYTF
J: TRBJ2-2; V: TRBV15; size: NA; D: NA; DNA: TGTGCCACCAGCAGAGAGAGCGGTCCTAACACCGGGGAGCTGTTTTTT; CDR3: CATSRESGPNTGELFF
J: TRBJ2-1; V: TRBV19; size: few; D: NA; DNA: TGTGCCAGTAGTATAGTTGACAATGAGCAGTTCTTC; CDR3: CASSIVDNEQFF
J: TRBJ2-3; V: TRBV12-3/TRBV12-4; size: NA; D: NA; DNA: TGTGCCAGCGGCCTTGGGCCCTGGGGGGATACGCAGTATTTT; CDR3: CASGLGPWGDTQYF
J: TRBJ2-3; V: TRBV27; size: NA; D: TRBD1; DNA: TGTGCCAGCAGTTTAATCGGGACAGCCACAGATACGCAGTATTTT; CDR3: CASSLIGTATDTQYF
J: TRBJ1-4; V: TRBV5-1; size: many; D: NA; DNA: TGCGCCAGCAGCTTGGACAGGGTGGCTAATGAAAAACTGTTTTTT; CDR3: CASSLDRVANEKLFF
J: TRBJ2-2; V: TRBV5-1; size: many; D: TRBD2; DNA: TGCGCCAGCAGCCTACCCACTAGCGGGGCGAACACCGGGGAGCTGTTTTTT; CDR3: CASSLPTSGANTGELFF
J: TRBJ2-1; V: TRBV20-1; size: few; D: NA; DNA: TGCAGCCTCTGGGGTAGCGGCCACAATGAGCAGTTCTTC; CDR3: CSLWGSGHNEQFF
J: TRBJ2-3; V: TRBV11-1; size: NA; D: TRBD2; DNA: TGTGCCAGCAGCTCTACCGGGACTAGCGGGGGCCCTTACCCCCCAGATACGCAGTATTTT; CDR3: CASSSTGTSGGPYPPDTQYF
J: TRBJ2-5; V: TRBV7-9; size: NA; D: TRBD1; DNA: TGTGCCAGCAGCTTAGCGGGGCAGGGGGCCCAAGAGACCCAGTACTTC; CDR3: CASSLAGQGAQETQYF
J: TRBJ1-2; V: TRBV5-1; size: NA; D: NA; DNA: TGCGCCAGCAGCTTGTTACAGGACTATGGCTACACCTTC; CDR3: CASSLLQDYGYTF
J: TRBJ2-5; V: TRBV12-3/TRBV12-4; size: many; D: NA; DNA: TGTGCCAGCAGTCCACTCACCTCGTACGGCCAAGAGACCCAGTACTTC; CDR3: CASSPLTSYGQETQYF
J: TRBJ2-1; V: TRBV29-1; size: NA; D: NA; DNA: TGCAGCGCCCACGTGGGGGCCAATGAGCAGTTCTTC; CDR3: CSAHVGANEQFF
J: TRBJ2-6; V: TRBV12-3/TRBV12-4; size: once; D: NA; DNA: TGTGCCCGCAGTCCCATCTCGGGAAAAGTCTCTGGGGCCAACGTCCTGACTTTC; CDR3: CARSPISGKVSGANVLTF
J: TRBJ1-3; V: TRBV7-2; size: NA; D: TRBD1; DNA: TGTGCCAGCAGCACGGGACAGGGGGCCTCAACTGGAAACACCATATATTTT; CDR3: CASSTGQGASTGNTIYF
J: TRBJ2-2; V: TRBV25-1; size: few; D: NA; DNA: TGTGCCAGCAGTGAATTCACCGGGGAGCTGTTTTTT; CDR3: CASSEFTGELFF
J: TRBJ2-3; V: TRBV27; size: few; D: NA; DNA: TGTGCCAGCAGTTTATCGGGTGGCACAGATACGCAGTATTTT; CDR3: CASSLSGGTDTQYF
J: TRBJ1-6; V: TRBV7-2; size: NA; D: NA; DNA: TGTGCCAGCAGCTTAGGGGGTGGGGCCCTCCACTTT; CDR3: CASSLGGGALHF